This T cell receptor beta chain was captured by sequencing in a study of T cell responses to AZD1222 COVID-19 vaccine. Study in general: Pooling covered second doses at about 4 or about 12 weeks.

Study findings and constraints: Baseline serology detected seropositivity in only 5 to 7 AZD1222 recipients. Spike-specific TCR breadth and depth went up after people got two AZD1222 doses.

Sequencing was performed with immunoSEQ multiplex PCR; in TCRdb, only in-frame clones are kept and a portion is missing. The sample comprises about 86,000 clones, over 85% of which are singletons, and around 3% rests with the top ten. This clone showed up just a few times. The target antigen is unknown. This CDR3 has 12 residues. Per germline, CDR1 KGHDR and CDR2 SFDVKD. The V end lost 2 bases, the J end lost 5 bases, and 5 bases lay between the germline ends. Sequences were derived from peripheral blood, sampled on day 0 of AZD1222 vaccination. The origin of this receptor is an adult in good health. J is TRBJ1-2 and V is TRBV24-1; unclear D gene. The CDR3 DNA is TGTGCCACCAGTGATTCAAATTATGGCTACACCTTC. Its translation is CATSDSNYGYTF.